This T cell receptor beta chain was obtained from a study of cytomegalovirus exposure and HLA in healthy donors. Across the whole study: The roughly 120 validation repertoires, a later analysis reported, used the same platform as the approximately 630 first-cohort repertoires.

Germline values: CDR1 MNHNS, CDR2 SASEGT. Trimming took 5 bases from V and 7 from J, leaving 17 bases between them. This CDR3 region has 15 residues. TCRdb keeps only in-frame clones here, not all; method: immunoSEQ multiplex PCR. This sample has 200,000 or so clones, with 75% to 90% found just once. As regards this clone: A much larger clonotype is one base distant, so this may be a read error. At the DNA level, this CDR3 is encoded by other sequences in the same sample as well.

The chain recombines TRBV6-1 with TRBJ2-2; D is perhaps TRBD2 (6 bases). Sequenced: PBMCs. The source is a man aged 18 to 35 in good health and CMV-seropositive. CDR3 coding DNA: TGTGCCAGCAGTCGGGCGCCGGAGGGAGGCGGGGAGCTGTTTTTT. It specifies CASSRAPEGGGELFF.